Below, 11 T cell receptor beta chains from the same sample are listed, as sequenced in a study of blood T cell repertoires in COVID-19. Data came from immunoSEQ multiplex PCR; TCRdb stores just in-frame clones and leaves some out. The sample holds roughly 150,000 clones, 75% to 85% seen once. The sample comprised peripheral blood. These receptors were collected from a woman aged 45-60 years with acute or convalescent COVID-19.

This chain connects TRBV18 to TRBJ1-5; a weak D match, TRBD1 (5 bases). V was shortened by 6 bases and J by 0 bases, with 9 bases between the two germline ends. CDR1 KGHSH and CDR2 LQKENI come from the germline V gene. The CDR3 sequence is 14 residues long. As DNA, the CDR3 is TGTGCCAGCTCCGGGGGGTTTAGCAATCAGCCCCAGCATTTT. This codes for CASSGGFSNQPQHF.

The CDR3 DNA follows: TGCGCCAGCAGCCCCCGAGGGGGCTATAATTCACCCCTCCACTTT. Translated: CASSPRGGYNSPLHF. The chain links TRBV4-3 to TRBJ1-6; maybe TRBD1 (6 bases). The CDR3 totals 15 residues. V shed 4 bases and J shed 3 bases, with 10 bases lying between them. Germline V gene lookup returns CDR1 LGHNA and CDR2 YSLEER.

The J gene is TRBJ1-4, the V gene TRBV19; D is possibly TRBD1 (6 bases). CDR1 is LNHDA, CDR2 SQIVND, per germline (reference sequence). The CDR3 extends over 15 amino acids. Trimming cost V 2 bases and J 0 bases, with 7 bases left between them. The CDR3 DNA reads TGTGCCAGTAGTATAAACAGGGCAACTAATGAAAAACTGTTTTTT. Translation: CASSINRATNEKLFF.

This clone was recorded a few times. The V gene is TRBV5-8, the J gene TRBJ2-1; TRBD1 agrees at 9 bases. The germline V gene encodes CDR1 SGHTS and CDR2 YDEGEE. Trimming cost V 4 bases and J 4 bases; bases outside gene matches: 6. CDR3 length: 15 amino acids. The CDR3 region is CASSVGQGFYNEQFF. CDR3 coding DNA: TGTGCCAGCAGCGTGGGACAGGGTTTTTACAATGAGCAGTTCTTC.

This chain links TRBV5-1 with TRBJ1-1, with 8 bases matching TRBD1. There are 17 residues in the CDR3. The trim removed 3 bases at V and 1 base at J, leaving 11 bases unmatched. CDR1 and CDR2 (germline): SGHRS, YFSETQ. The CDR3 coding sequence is TGCGCCAGCAGCTGGGGCACAGGGGGGATGGCGAACACTGAAGCTTTCTTT. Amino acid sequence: CASSWGTGGMANTEAFF.

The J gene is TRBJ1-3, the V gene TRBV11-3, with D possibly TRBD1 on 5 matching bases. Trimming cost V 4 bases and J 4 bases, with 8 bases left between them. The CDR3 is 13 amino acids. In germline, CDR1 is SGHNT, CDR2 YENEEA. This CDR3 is CASSSGQGNTIYF. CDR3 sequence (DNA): TGTGCCAGCAGCTCAGGGCAAGGAAACACCATATATTTT.

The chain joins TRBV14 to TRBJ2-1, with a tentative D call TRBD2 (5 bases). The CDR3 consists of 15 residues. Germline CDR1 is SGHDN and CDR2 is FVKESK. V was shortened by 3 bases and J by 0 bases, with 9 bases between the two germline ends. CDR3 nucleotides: TGTGCCAGCAGCCAGGGGAGTAGCTCCTACAATGAGCAGTTCTTC. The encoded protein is CASSQGSSSYNEQFF.

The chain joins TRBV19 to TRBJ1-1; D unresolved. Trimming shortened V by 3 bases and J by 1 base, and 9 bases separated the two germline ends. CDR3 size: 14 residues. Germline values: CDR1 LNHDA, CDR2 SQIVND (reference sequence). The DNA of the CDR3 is TGTGCCAGTAGTATGAGTCCGAGGAACACTGAAGCTTTCTTT. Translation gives CASSMSPRNTEAFF.

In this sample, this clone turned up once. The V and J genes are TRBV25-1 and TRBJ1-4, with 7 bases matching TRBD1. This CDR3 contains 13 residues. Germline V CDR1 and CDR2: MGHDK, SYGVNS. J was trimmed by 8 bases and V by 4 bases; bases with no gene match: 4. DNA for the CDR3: TGTGCCAGCAGTGGAGGGGGCATCGAAAAACTGTTTTTT. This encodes CASSGGGIEKLFF.

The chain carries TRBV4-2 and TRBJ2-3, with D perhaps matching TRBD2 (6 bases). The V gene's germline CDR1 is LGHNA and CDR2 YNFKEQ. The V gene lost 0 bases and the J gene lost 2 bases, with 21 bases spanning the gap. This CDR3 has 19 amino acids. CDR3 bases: TGTGCCAGCAGCCAAGATCTTGGTCGGGGGACCTACTTCACAGATACGCAGTATTTT. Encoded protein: CASSQDLGRGTYFTDTQYF.

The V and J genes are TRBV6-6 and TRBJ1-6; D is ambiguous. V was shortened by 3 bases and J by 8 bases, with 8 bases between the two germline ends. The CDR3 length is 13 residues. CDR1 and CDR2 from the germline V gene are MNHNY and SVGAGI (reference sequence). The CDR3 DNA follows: TGTGCCAGCAGTTATGACAACGATTCACCCCTCCACTTT. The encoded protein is CASSYDNDSPLHF.